This T cell receptor (beta chain) comes out of a study of beta chain features in type 1 diabetes (dated by TCRdb to 2017 to 2018). Turning to the overall study: Patients and healthy donors did not differ in mean age, gender distribution, total cell number or subset yield. Across all samples, some 110,000,000 sorted cells were examined, and cell number per subset correlated strongly with RNA yield. In the study, TCRB repertoires of sorted circulating CD4+ T cell subsets from recently diagnosed type 1 diabetes patients were compared with those of matched healthy donors. Regulatory and stem cell-like memory subsets were obtained from only 8 patients and about eight healthy donors, while naive and central memory subsets were obtained from all 28 donors.

The entire amount of isolated RNA was reverse transcribed using the High Capacity cDNA Reverse Transcription Kit, so the sequenced TCRB transcripts were expressed ones. Naive, central memory and regulatory T cell samples underwent deep immunoSEQ sequencing, averaging about 3.57 million total reads per sample. After sorted cells were lysed in RLT buffer, RNA was extracted with DNase-treated RNeasy Micro or Mini kits, with the choice depending on cell number. Each cell subset was processed on its own to prevent cross-contamination, while patient and healthy donor samples were processed together. The immunoSEQ multiplex PCR was used to amplify TCRB sequences from cDNA, yielding 87-bp fragments that span the CDR3 region. Sequencing of the amplicons was performed on the Illumina HiSeq platform. Turning to the authors' computational methods: Synthetic template baselines were used to correct PCR bias computationally, reads within Hamming distance 2 were collapsed, and singletons that could not be merged were discarded. By aligning reads against IMGT, V, D and J genes, CDR3 length, and insertions or deletions at six rearrangement sites were assigned. Clonotype counts were normalized to sorted cell number within each subset before computing true diversity and Gini coefficients with the tcR R package. The overlap coefficient, calculated on TCRB nucleotide sequences, was used to quantify repertoire sharing. TCRdb limited this immuneACCESS table to in-frame rearrangements with V and J called. A share of clones is missing; checked studies link under half to unresolved V genes, and the rest is unexplained. V and J calls and clone size are as listed in that table; D and trimming were resolved from the DNA. The table for this sample lists about 160,000 clones; about 8.3% of them were counted only once. 0.54% of the sample belongs to the ten largest clones.

In this sample, this clone turned up a few times. It lacks a known antigen. No much larger clonotype is one base removed from it; base qualities were not supplied. Each donor gave one peripheral blood draw, approximately 0.11 L on average, collected into heparinised tubes. Using a panel that included CD45RO, CCR7, CD25, CD127, CD95 and CD27, naive, central memory, regulatory and stem cell-like memory CD4+ T cells were sorted on a BD FACSAria II. All sorted populations exceeded 95% purity. PBMCs were separated immediately by Lymphoprep density gradient centrifugation and were stained directly, without being cultured. To minimize batch effects, samples were stained and sorted in pairs, one healthy donor with one patient per experiment. General findings and caveats noted by the study authors: Fewer insertions and more nucleotide deletions at VDJ recombination sites were observed in patients with type 1 diabetes, implying thymic rearrangement abnormalities. Because cDNA rather than genomic DNA was sequenced, highly expressing activated cells could have been over-represented, although no difference in activation and CD3 levels was found between groups. PCR might favor shorter templates, but patient and control samples were amplified and corrected together, so any skew would affect both groups equally. Because small numbers of individuals were included in the HLA sub-analyses, any influence of HLA type on TCRB rearrangement was left unresolved. A moderate but significant shortening of TCRB CDR3 length was observed in type 1 diabetes patients in all four CD4+ subsets. Naive, central memory and regulatory TCRB repertoires appeared to be more alike among patients than among healthy donors.

The CDR3 spans 15 residues, from the cysteine through the phenylalanine. Left in the record is the CDR3 DNA by itself, 45 bases read in frame from the first base. The germline V gene encodes CDR1 SGHTA and CDR2 FQGNSA. Trimming accounts for 5 bases at V and 2 bases at J, while the number of junction bases matched to no gene is 6. The sample comprised central memory CD4+ T cells from blood. The clonotype originates from a woman aged 18-29 years with type 1 diabetes. The rearrangement combines TRBV7-2 with TRBJ2-4, and TRBD1 matches 7 of the central bases. Read as DNA, the sequence is TGTGCCAGCAGCAACGACAGGGTCTCCAAAAACATTCAGTACTTC. It translates as CASSNDRVSKNIQYF. This CDR3, with the reference TRBV7-2 and TRBJ2-4 proteins standing in past its ends, gives the full variable domain GAGVSQSPSNKVTEKGKDVELRCDPISGHTALYWYRQSLGQGLEFLIYFQGNSAPDKSGLPSDRFSAERTGGSVSTLTIQRTQQEDSAVYLCASSNDRVSKNIQYFGAGTRLSVL.